This T cell receptor beta chain was documented in a study of T cell repertoires in cytomegalovirus infection. A few counts support this clonotype. Its cognate antigen is unknown. CDR3 length: 14 amino acids. Trimming pared 3 bases from V and 1 base from J, leaving 10 bases between. CDR1 SGHRS and CDR2 YFSETQ come from the germline V gene. Each CDR3 protein is one row after TCRdb ran MiXCR on the reads. The data hold under 600,000 distinct CDR3 sequences, with more than 15% observed a single time. The study's findings and limits: Carriers of CMV and the relevant HLA type were discriminated by public TCR beta frequency. The response measured ex vivo was dominated by TCR beta clonotypes (HLA-C-restricted and CMV-specific).

The material sequenced was CD8+ T cells from PBMCs. The sequence derives from a human donor in good health (CMV status not recorded). Some clones in this sample may be carry-over from other donors' samples. The chain combines TRBV5-1 with TRBJ1-1; perhaps TRBD1 as D (6 bases). The chain's CDR3 is CASSSKQGNTEAFF. The CDR3 DNA sequence: TGCGCCAGCAGCTCCAAACAGGGGAACACTGAAGCTTTCTTT.